Sequencing of this T cell receptor (beta chain) was carried out in a study of cytomegalovirus exposure and HLA in healthy donors. This clone was recorded only once. Antigen specificity is unknown. This CDR3 spans 14 amino acids. Trimming removed 2 bases at V and 3 bases at J, with 11 bases between. Germline CDR1 and CDR2: SGDLS and YYNGEE. Findings and limits, study-wide: Being productive about 87% or about 30% of the time was typical of most TCR beta V segments in an earlier analysis. A reported reduction in N-insertions relative to the 666-donor mean was seen in an Asian-associated ancestry cluster in a later analysis.

PCR used 60 Vbeta primers and 13 Jbeta primers. The method was immunoSEQ multiplex PCR; TCRdb's version includes in-frame clones alone and lacks a portion of them. The profile shows under 200,000 clones, around 83% of them singletons. Input material: PBMCs. The TCR sequence derives from a woman younger than 30 in good health and CMV-seronegative. J is TRBJ1-2 and V is TRBV9; no reliable D call. The CDR3 coding sequence is TGTGCCAGCAGCGTTGGGCCTGAAGACTATGGCTACACCTTC. It specifies CASSVGPEDYGYTF.